A single sample gave rise to the 30 T cell receptor beta chains below, sequenced in a study of cytomegalovirus exposure and HLA in healthy donors. The PCR was carried out with 60 Vbeta primers and 13 Jbeta primers. TCRdb's copy holds only in-frame clones and misses some; the assay was immunoSEQ multiplex PCR. Of fewer than 200,000 clones in the sample, around four fifths are singletons; the top ten hold roughly 1.3%. Specimen: PBMCs. These receptors all stem from a man aged 30 to 45 in good health and CMV-seronegative.

J is TRBJ1-5 and V is TRBV6-5; maybe TRBD1 (6 bases). V dropped 8 bases and J dropped 5 bases, with 16 bases sitting between them. The CDR3 sequence is 14 residues long. Germline CDR1 and CDR2: MNHEY and SVGAGI. The CDR3 DNA is TGTGCCAGCGGAAATAAACAGGGAGATCAGCCCCAGCATTTT. This sequence encodes CASGNKQGDQPQHF.

V is TRBV7-2 and J is TRBJ2-7; D call uncertain. Germline assignment: CDR1 SGHTA and CDR2 FQGNSA. The CDR3 covers 14 residues. Trimming took off 2 bases at V and 2 bases at J, with 10 bases between the two ends. The CDR3 region is CASSLSNYPYEQYF. DNA for the CDR3: TGTGCCAGCAGCTTATCCAACTATCCCTACGAGCAGTACTTC.

This clone has a handful of counts. V is TRBV4-3 and J is TRBJ2-7; 7 nucleotides match TRBD2. Germline CDR1 is LGHNA and CDR2 is YSLEER. The length of the CDR3 is 16 residues. With 1 base clipped from V and 3 bases from J, the junction kept 9 bases outside the gene matches. The CDR3, as DNA: TGCGCCAGCAGCCAAGTGTGGCTAGCGGAGATCTACGAGCAGTACTTC. Translation gives CASSQVWLAEIYEQYF.

The chain combines TRBV6-6 with TRBJ1-1; the D gene is possibly TRBD1 (5 bases). The CDR3 sequence is 13 residues long. CDR1 and CDR2 (germline): MNHNY, SVGAGI (reference sequence). V lost 2 bases to trimming and J lost 4 bases, with 8 bases between them. CDR3 in amino acids: CASSYPQGTEAFF. The CDR3 DNA follows: TGTGCCAGCAGTTACCCCCAGGGCACTGAAGCTTTCTTT.

V gene TRBV5-6 combines with J gene TRBJ2-5; 12 bases match TRBD2. Gene TRBJ2-7 matches the end of the DNA better, so the J call may be wrong. This CDR3 is 16 amino acids long. Per the germline V gene, CDR1 is SGHDT and CDR2 is YYEEEE. The CDR3 region is CASSLPGTSGLYEQYF. As DNA, the CDR3 is TGTGCCAGCAGCCTTCCCGGGACTAGCGGGCTATACGAGCAGTACTTC.

This chain links TRBV28 with TRBJ1-3; D unresolved. The CDR3 is 13 residues long. V lost 6 bases and J lost 0, with 6 bases in between. Germline CDR1 MDHEN, CDR2 SYDVKM. The CDR3: CASRGHSGNTIYF. The CDR3 DNA sequence: TGTGCCAGCAGGGGCCACTCTGGAAACACCATATATTTT.

The chain joins TRBV28 to TRBJ1-1; no clear D. The V end lost 7 bases, the J end lost 2 bases, and 8 bases lay between the germline ends. Germline lookup yields CDR1 MDHEN and CDR2 SYDVKM. The CDR3 is 12 amino acids. In DNA form, the CDR3 reads TGTGCCAGCAAACAGAGTAACACTGAAGCTTTCTTT. This encodes CASKQSNTEAFF.

The chain employs TRBV2 and TRBJ2-3; 8 bases agree with TRBD1. Per germline, CDR1 SNHLY and CDR2 FYNNEI. The CDR3 consists of 15 residues. V lost 2 bases and J lost 5; bases outside the gene matches: 6. CDR3 sequence reads: CASSERQGAGDTQYF. For the CDR3, the DNA is TGTGCCAGCAGTGAACGGCAGGGGGCTGGAGATACGCAGTATTTT.

The chain links TRBV7-9 to TRBJ2-7; TRBD1 might be the D (6 bases). V was clipped by 2 bases and J by 3 bases, with 11 bases between them. The germline V gene has CDR1 SEHNR and CDR2 FQNEAQ (reference sequence). This CDR3 has 14 residues. The CDR3, as DNA: TGTGCCAGCAGCTTACAAGGGGGATACTACGAGCAGTACTTC. Protein product: CASSLQGGYYEQYF.

This clone was observed a handful of times. The CDR3 spells CASSLDLSGLHSPLHF. The CDR3 DNA reads TGTGCCAGCAGCTTGGATTTATCAGGGTTGCATTCACCCCTCCACTTT. V and J are TRBV11-1 and TRBJ1-6, with D possibly TRBD1 on 5 matching bases. Trimming took 3 bases from V and 8 from J, leaving 17 bases between them. This CDR3 has 16 residues. CDR1 and CDR2 (germline): SGHAT, FQDESV (reference sequence).

This rearrangement joins TRBV4-1 to TRBJ2-1, with TRBD2 matching over 8 bases. Germline CDR1 is MGHRA and CDR2 is YSYEKL. The trim removed 0 bases at V and 6 bases at J, leaving 13 bases unmatched. The CDR3 is 18 residues long. CDR3: CASSQESGISGIGNEQFF. The CDR3, as DNA: TGCGCCAGCAGCCAAGAGTCGGGTATTAGCGGGATTGGCAATGAGCAGTTCTTC.

The rearrangement joins TRBV5-5 to TRBJ2-7; tentative D call: TRBD1 (5 bases). V lost 0 bases, J lost 3 bases, and 13 bases lay in between. The germline gives CDR1 SGHKS, CDR2 YYEKEE (reference sequence). This CDR3 is 15 amino acids long. The CDR3 sequence: CASSLGDSSHYEQYF. Here the CDR3 DNA reads TGTGCCAGCAGCTTGGGTGACAGTTCTCACTACGAGCAGTACTTC.

V usage is TRBV7-3 and J usage is TRBJ2-5; 9 bases map to TRBD2. V lost 5 bases and J lost 5; bases outside the gene matches: 12. The CDR3 runs 16 residues. Germline V gene sequence: CDR1 SGHTA, CDR2 FQGTGA. CDR3 sequence: CASSPFSGSPRETQYF. For the CDR3, the DNA is TGTGCCAGCAGCCCCTTTAGCGGGAGCCCCCGGGAGACCCAGTACTTC.

This clone showed up just a few times. The rearrangement links TRBV5-1 to TRBJ2-7, with D possibly matching TRBD2 (6 bases). V dropped 2 bases and J dropped 3 bases, with 18 bases sitting between them. Looked up from germline, CDR1 is SGHRS and CDR2 is YFSETQ. This CDR3 has 16 amino acids. CDR3 sequence: CASSLAPGTGNYEQYF. In nucleotides, the CDR3 is TGCGCCAGCAGCTTAGCCCCTGGGACTGGGAACTACGAGCAGTACTTC.

This clone was observed a handful of times. The genes are TRBV18 and TRBJ2-7, with 7 bases that match TRBD2. The CDR3 is 13 amino acids. The ends lost 5 bases at V and 4 bases at J; junction bases unmatched: 5. Germline lookup yields CDR1 KGHSH and CDR2 LQKENI. CDR3 sequence (DNA): TGTGCCAGCTCATCTGGGCGGGGGTACGAGCAGTACTTC. Its protein is CASSSGRGYEQYF.

The V gene is TRBV7-9, the J gene TRBJ2-1; D may be TRBD2 (6 bases). V was shortened by 5 bases and J by 0 bases, with 14 bases between the two germline ends. The CDR3 covers 16 residues. Germline lookup yields CDR1 SEHNR and CDR2 FQNEAQ (reference sequence). The CDR3 spells CASSPGTSASYNEQFF. In DNA form, the CDR3 reads TGTGCCAGCAGCCCTGGGACTTCTGCCTCCTACAATGAGCAGTTCTTC.

This clone was recorded once. The chain is built from TRBV19 and TRBJ2-7, with a tentative D call TRBD1 (6 bases). Germline V lookup: CDR1 LNHDA, CDR2 SQIVND (reference sequence). CDR3 size: 15 residues. V was trimmed by 5 bases and J by 5 bases, leaving 19 bases between them. The CDR3 loop is CASSPTTGEVHEQYF. The CDR3 DNA follows: TGTGCCAGTAGTCCAACGACAGGTGAGGTCCACGAGCAGTACTTC. Full variable domain (outside the CDR3, taken from reference TRBV19 and TRBJ2-7): DGGITQSPKYLFRKEGQNVTLSCEQNLNHDAMYWYRQDPGQGLRLIYYSQIVNDFQKGDIAEGYSVSREKKESFPLTVTSAQKNPTAFYLCASSPTTGEVHEQYFGPGTRLTVT.

This clone was seen more than once but under ten times. The chain is built from TRBV27 and TRBJ2-1; 9 positions agree with TRBD2. Germline V CDR1 and CDR2: MNHEY, SMNVEV (reference sequence). The CDR3 consists of 17 residues. Trimming cost V 4 bases and J 3 bases; bases outside gene matches: 10. The CDR3 here is CASSSFSSGAHYNEQFF. CDR3 bases: TGTGCCAGCAGTTCCTTCTCTAGCGGGGCCCACTACAATGAGCAGTTCTTC.

This clone has just a few counts. V usage is TRBV28 and J usage is TRBJ2-3, with D maybe TRBD2 (7 bases). The V end was cut by 4 bases, the J end by 3 bases, with 14 bases between. The CDR3 spans 15 residues. The germline V gene encodes CDR1 MDHEN and CDR2 SYDVKM. This CDR3 is CASSSYGGPTDTQYF. In DNA form, the CDR3 reads TGTGCCAGCAGTTCCTACGGGGGGCCGACAGATACGCAGTATTTT.

This chain joins TRBV5-1 and TRBJ2-1; D uncertain. V lost 0 bases to trimming and J lost 2 bases, with 6 bases between them. CDR1 is SGHRS and CDR2 is YFSETQ in the germline V gene. The CDR3 is 14 amino acids. DNA for the CDR3: TGCGCCAGCAGCTTGGGAGAGACCTACAATGAGCAGTTCTTC. Encoded protein: CASSLGETYNEQFF.

The J gene is TRBJ2-1, the V gene TRBV30; tentatively, D is TRBD2 (5 bases). Trimming pared 3 bases from V and 0 bases from J, leaving 12 bases between. Germline CDR1 reads GTSNPN; CDR2 reads SVGIG (reference sequence). This CDR3 has 15 amino acids. The DNA of the CDR3 is TGTGCCTGGAGCAAGACGGGGAGCTCCTACAATGAGCAGTTCTTC. Its translation: CAWSKTGSSYNEQFF.

V is TRBV27 and J is TRBJ2-3, with D possibly TRBD2 on 5 matching bases. This CDR3 spans 14 amino acids. V gave up 5 bases and J gave up 7 bases, with 16 bases separating them. Germline V gene sequence: CDR1 MNHEY, CDR2 SMNVEV (reference sequence). In DNA, the CDR3 is TGTGCCAGCAGTACCCGTCCTGGGAGATATACGCAGTATTTT. It specifies CASSTRPGRYTQYF.

The V and J genes are TRBV7-2 and TRBJ1-6; D may be TRBD1 (6 bases). Germline CDR1 SGHTA, CDR2 FQGNSA. V shed 0 bases and J shed 10 bases, with 13 bases lying between them. The CDR3 is 15 residues long. In DNA, the CDR3 is TGTGCCAGCAGCTTAGCGACAGGCTTGGCGTCACCCCTCCACTTT. Protein sequence: CASSLATGLASPLHF.

The rearrangement joins TRBV5-6 to TRBJ2-6; unclear D gene. Germline V gene data show CDR1 as SGHDT and CDR2 as YYEEEE. The CDR3 covers 14 residues. Trimming removed 0 bases at V and 4 bases at J, with 5 bases between. The CDR3, as DNA: TGTGCCAGCAGCTTGGATCGGGGGGCCAACGTCCTGACTTTC. Its protein is CASSLDRGANVLTF.

The J gene is TRBJ1-5, the V gene TRBV19; D is perhaps TRBD1 (5 bases). In germline, CDR1 is LNHDA, CDR2 SQIVND (reference sequence). CDR3 length: 12 amino acids. Between the trimmed V and J ends, which lost 6 bases and 2 bases, there was a span of 5 bases. The CDR3 protein is CASRTGNQPQHF. CDR3 sequence (DNA): TGTGCCAGTAGGACAGGCAATCAGCCCCAGCATTTT.

The chain carries TRBV28 and TRBJ2-7; TRBD1 might be the D (5 bases). The CDR3 is 16 residues long. Germline-derived CDR1 and CDR2 are MDHEN and SYDVKM. Deletions cut 4 bases from V and 0 bases from J, with 16 bases between. The CDR3 reads CASSSSGNPSSYEQYF. In DNA form, the CDR3 reads TGTGCCAGCAGTTCCTCAGGGAACCCAAGCTCCTACGAGCAGTACTTC. Complete variable domain (other parts from reference TRBV28 and TRBJ2-7): DVKVTQSSRYLVKRTGEKVFLECVQDMDHENMFWYRQDPGLGLRLIYFSYDVKMKEKGDIPEGYSVSREKKERFSLILESASTNQTSMYLCASSSSGNPSSYEQYFGPGTRLTVT.

The chain employs TRBV18 and TRBJ2-7, with D tentatively TRBD1 (5 bases). V was trimmed by 2 bases and J by 0 bases, leaving 14 bases between them. CDR1 is KGHSH, CDR2 LQKENI, per germline. CDR3 size: 16 residues. This chain's CDR3 is CASSPLQGTYSYEQYF. CDR3 in DNA: TGTGCCAGCTCACCATTGCAGGGTACTTACTCCTACGAGCAGTACTTC.

V is TRBV4-3 and J is TRBJ2-3, with D maybe TRBD2 (7 bases). Germline assignment: CDR1 LGHNA and CDR2 YSLEER. CDR3 length: 18 residues. The V end was cut by 1 base, the J end by 2 bases, with 19 bases between. CDR3 region: CASSQGEVGGPNTDTQYF. Written as DNA, the CDR3 is TGCGCCAGCAGCCAAGGTGAAGTCGGGGGGCCAAACACAGATACGCAGTATTTT.

This clone was seen a few times. CDR3 region: CASSQDRSPSYSSGANVLTF. DNA for the CDR3: TGCGCCAGCAGCCAAGACCGGTCCCCGTCATACAGCTCTGGGGCCAACGTCCTGACTTTC. The gene calls are TRBV4-3 and TRBJ2-6; no definite D call. V was clipped by 0 bases and J by 0 bases, with 18 bases between them. Germline CDR1 LGHNA, CDR2 YSLEER. CDR3 size: 20 residues.

The chain employs TRBV6-6 and TRBJ1-5, with D maybe TRBD1 (6 bases). The CDR3 runs to 16 residues. Looked up from germline, CDR1 is MNHNY and CDR2 is SVGAGI (reference sequence). Trimming stripped 2 bases from V and 7 bases from J, with 18 bases between. The CDR3 DNA reads as TGTGCCAGCAGTTACCCTACACAGGGCCAGCGGCAGCCCCAGCATTTT. As protein: CASSYPTQGQRQPQHF.